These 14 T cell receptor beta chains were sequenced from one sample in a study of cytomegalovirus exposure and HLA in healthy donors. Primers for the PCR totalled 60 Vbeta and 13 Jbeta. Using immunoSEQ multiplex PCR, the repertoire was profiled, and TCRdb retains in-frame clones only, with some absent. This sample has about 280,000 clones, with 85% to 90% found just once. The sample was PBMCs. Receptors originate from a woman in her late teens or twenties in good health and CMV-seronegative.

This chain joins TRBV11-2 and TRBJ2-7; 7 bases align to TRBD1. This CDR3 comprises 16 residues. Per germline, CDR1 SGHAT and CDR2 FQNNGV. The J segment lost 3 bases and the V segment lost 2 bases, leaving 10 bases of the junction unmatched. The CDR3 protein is CASSLTGGQVNYEQYF. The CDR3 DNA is TGTGCCAGCAGCTTAACCGGCGGACAGGTGAACTACGAGCAGTACTTC. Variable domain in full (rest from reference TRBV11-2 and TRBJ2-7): EAGVAQSPRYKIIEKRQSVAFWCNPISGHATLYWYQQILGQGPKLLIQFQNNGVVDDSQLPKDRFSAERLKGVDSTLKIQPAKLEDSAVYLCASSLTGGQVNYEQYFGPGTRLTVT.

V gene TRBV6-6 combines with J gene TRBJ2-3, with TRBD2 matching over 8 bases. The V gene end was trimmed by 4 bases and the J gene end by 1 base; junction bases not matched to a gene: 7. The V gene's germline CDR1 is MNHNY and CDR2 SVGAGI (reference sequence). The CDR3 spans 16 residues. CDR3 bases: TGTGCCAGCAGTTTATACGGGGGGGCCGGCACAGATACGCAGTATTTT. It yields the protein CASSLYGGAGTDTQYF.

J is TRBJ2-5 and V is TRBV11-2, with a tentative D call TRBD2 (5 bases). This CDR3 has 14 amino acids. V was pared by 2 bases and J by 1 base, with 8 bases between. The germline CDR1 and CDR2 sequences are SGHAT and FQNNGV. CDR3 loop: CASSLSGGQETQYF. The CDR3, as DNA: TGTGCCAGCAGCTTATCAGGAGGCCAAGAGACCCAGTACTTC. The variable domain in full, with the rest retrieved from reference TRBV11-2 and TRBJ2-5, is EAGVAQSPRYKIIEKRQSVAFWCNPISGHATLYWYQQILGQGPKLLIQFQNNGVVDDSQLPKDRFSAERLKGVDSTLKIQPAKLEDSAVYLCASSLSGGQETQYFGPGTRLLVL.

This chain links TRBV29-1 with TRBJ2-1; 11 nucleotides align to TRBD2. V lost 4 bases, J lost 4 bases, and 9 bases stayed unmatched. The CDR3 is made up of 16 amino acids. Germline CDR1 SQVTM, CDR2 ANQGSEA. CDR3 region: CSVGSLTSGMYNEQFF. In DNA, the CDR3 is TGCAGCGTTGGGAGTCTGACTAGCGGGATGTACAATGAGCAGTTCTTC.

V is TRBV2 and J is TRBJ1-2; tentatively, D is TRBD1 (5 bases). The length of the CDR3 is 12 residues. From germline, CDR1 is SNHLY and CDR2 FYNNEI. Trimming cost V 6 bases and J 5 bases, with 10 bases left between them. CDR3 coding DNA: TGTGCCAGCAGACCAGGGAATTATGGCTACACCTTC. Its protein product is CASRPGNYGYTF.

CDR3 residues: CASISTFGTQYF. In nucleotides, the CDR3 is TGTGCCAGCATCTCGACCTTCGGGACGCAGTATTTT. This sequence joins TRBV6-6 and TRBJ2-3; D call uncertain. V gave up 7 bases and J gave up 9 bases, with 14 bases separating them. The CDR3 spans 12 residues. CDR1 and CDR2 (germline): MNHNY, SVGAGI (reference sequence).

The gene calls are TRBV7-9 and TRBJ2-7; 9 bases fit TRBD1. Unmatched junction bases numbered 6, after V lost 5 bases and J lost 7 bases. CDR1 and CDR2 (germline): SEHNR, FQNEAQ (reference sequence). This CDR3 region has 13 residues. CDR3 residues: CASSHGQGWEQYF. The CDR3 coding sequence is TGTGCCAGCAGCCATGGACAGGGGTGGGAGCAGTACTTC. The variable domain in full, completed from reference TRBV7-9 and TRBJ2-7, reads DTGVSQNPRHKITKRGQNVTFRCDPISEHNRLYWYRQTLGQGPEFLTYFQNEAQLEKSRLLSDRFSAERPKGSFSTLEIQRTEQGDSAMYLCASSHGQGWEQYFGPGTRLTVT.

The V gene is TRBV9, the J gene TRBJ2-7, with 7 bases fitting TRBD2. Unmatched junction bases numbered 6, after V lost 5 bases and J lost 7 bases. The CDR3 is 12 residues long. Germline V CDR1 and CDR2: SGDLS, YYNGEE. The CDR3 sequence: CASSERDREQYF. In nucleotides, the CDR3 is TGTGCCAGCAGTGAGCGGGATCGGGAGCAGTACTTC. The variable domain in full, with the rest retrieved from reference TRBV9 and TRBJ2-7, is DSGVTQTPKHLITATGQRVTLRCSPRSGDLSVYWYQQSLDQGLQFLIQYYNGEERAKGNILERFSAQQFPDLHSELNLSSLELGDSALYFCASSERDREQYFGPGTRLTVT.

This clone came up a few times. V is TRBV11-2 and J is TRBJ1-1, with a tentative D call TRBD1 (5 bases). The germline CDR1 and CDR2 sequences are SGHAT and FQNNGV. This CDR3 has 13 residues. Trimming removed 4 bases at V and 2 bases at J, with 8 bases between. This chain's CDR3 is CASSYTGNTEAFF. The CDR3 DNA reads TGTGCCAGCAGCTATACAGGAAACACTGAAGCTTTCTTT.

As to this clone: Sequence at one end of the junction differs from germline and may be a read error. The CDR3 DNA is TGTTCCAGCAGCTTAGCCGTATCTGGCTACACCTTC. Translated, it gives CSSSLAVSGYTF. The chain combines TRBV7-9 with TRBJ1-2; D remains unclear. This CDR3 spans 12 amino acids. Per germline, CDR1 SEHNR and CDR2 FQNEAQ (reference sequence).

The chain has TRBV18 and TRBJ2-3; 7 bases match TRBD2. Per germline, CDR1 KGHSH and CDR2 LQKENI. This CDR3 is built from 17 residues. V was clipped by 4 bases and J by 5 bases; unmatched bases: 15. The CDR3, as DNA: TGTGCCAGCTCACTTCCCCCGGGCAGGGAGGGGATAGATACGCAGTATTTT. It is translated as CASSLPPGREGIDTQYF.

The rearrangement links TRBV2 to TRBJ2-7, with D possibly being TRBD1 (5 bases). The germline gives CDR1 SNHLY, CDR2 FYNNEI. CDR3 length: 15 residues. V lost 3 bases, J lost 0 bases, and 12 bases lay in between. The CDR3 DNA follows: TGTGCCAGCAGTGACCGGCAGGGTAGCTCCTACGAGCAGTACTTC. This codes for CASSDRQGSSYEQYF.

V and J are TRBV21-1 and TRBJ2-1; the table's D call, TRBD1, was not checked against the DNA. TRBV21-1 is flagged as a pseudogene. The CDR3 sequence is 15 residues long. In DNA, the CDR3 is TGTGCCAGCAGCAAAGGGACAGGATCCTACAATGAGCAGTTCTTC. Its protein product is CASSKGTGSYNEQFF.

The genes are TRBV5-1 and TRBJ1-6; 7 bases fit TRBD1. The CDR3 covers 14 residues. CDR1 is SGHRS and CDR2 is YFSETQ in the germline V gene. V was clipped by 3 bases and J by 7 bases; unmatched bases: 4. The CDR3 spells CASSSGTENSPLHF. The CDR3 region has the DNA TGCGCCAGCAGCTCCGGGACAGAGAATTCACCCCTCCACTTT.